The present entry profiles one T cell receptor (beta chain) with its context. Vbeta (60) and Jbeta (13) primers were used in the PCR. Libraries were prepared by immunoSEQ multiplex PCR; TCRdb keeps only in-frame clonotypes and omits some of them. The table records over 95,000 clones, roughly three quarters of them present only once. The sample originates from a study of cytomegalovirus exposure and HLA in healthy donors. V lost 5 bases, J lost 3 bases, and 19 bases lay in between. This CDR3 region has 15 residues. Germline assignment: CDR1 SQVTM and CDR2 ANQGSEA. What was sequenced was PBMCs. The chain joins TRBV29-1 to TRBJ1-1; the D is unclear. This TCR was recovered from a female donor in good health and CMV-seronegative. The DNA for the CDR3 is TGCAGCGTTCGTTTAAGGATGAGGGTCGACACTGAAGCTTTCTTT. Its protein product is CSVRLRMRVDTEAFF.